The rows below give T cell receptor beta chains drawn from one sample of a study of blood T cell repertoires in COVID-19. Assay used: immunoSEQ multiplex PCR; TCRdb lists only in-frame clones, some missing. This table has 95,000 to 100,000 clones, more than 65% appearing once. The sample was peripheral blood. The source is a woman over 75 with active or convalescent COVID-19. The CDR3 runs from the conserved cysteine through the conserved F or W. The D gene is left open where the match is weak. Size tells how often a clone was seen (once, few, many) or the class of an expanded clone, and some rows leave it out.

J	V	D	size	CDR3	DNA
TRBJ1-1	TRBV19	TRBD1	-	CASSIRTGGTGGTEAFF	TGTGCCAGTAGTATTCGGACAGGGGGCACCGGGGGAACTGAAGCTTTCTTT
TRBJ1-1	TRBV18	TRBD1	-	CASSQPGQGKSTEAFF	TGTGCCAGCTCACAACCGGGACAGGGGAAAAGCACTGAAGCTTTCTTT
TRBJ2-1	TRBV11-3	-	-	CASSFGSSTRYEQFF	TGTGCCAGCAGCTTTGGATCTAGCACGAGGTATGAGCAGTTCTTC
TRBJ2-7	TRBV5-1	TRBD1	-	CASSLGQGAYEQYF	TGTGCCAGCAGCTTGGGACAGGGGGCGTACGAGCAGTACTTC
TRBJ2-1	TRBV7-8	-	-	CASSPPGNEQFF	TGTGCCAGCAGCCCCCCCGGGAATGAGCAGTTCTTC
TRBJ1-2	TRBV5-6	TRBD1	-	CASSLGRQGTYGYTF	TGTGCCAGCAGCCTAGGAAGACAGGGGACCTATGGCTACACCTTC
TRBJ2-7	TRBV7-3	TRBD2	-	CASSLVGLAGYEQYF	TGTGCCAGCAGCTTAGTGGGACTAGCGGGCTACGAGCAGTACTTC
TRBJ2-2	TRBV19	-	few	CATRLAGDTGELFF	TGTGCCACAAGACTGGCCGGGGACACCGGGGAGCTGTTTTTT
TRBJ1-1	TRBV19	-	-	CASSTMWGQGNTEAFF	TGTGCCAGTAGCACAATGTGGGGGCAGGGGAACACTGAAGCTTTCTTT
TRBJ1-5	TRBV28	-	-	CASTGFNQPQHF	TGTGCCAGCACAGGGTTCAATCAGCCCCAGCATTTT
TRBJ2-1	TRBV5-1	TRBD2	-	CASSRELAAYNEQFF	TGTGCCAGCAGCAGGGAGCTAGCGGCGTACAATGAGCAGTTCTTC
TRBJ1-5	TRBV27	TRBD1	-	CASSYRQGDQPQHF	TGTGCCAGCAGTTATAGACAGGGAGATCAGCCCCAGCATTTT
TRBJ1-2	TRBV3-1/TRBV3-2	-	-	CASSLLRHDGYTF	TGTGCCAGCAGCCTCCTTAGACACGATGGCTACACCTTC
TRBJ1-6	TRBV9	TRBD1	-	CASSVDRGSPLHF	TGTGCCAGCAGCGTAGACAGGGGTTCACCCCTCCACTTT
TRBJ1-2	TRBV5-1	-	-	CASSLGSEAGLYGYTF	TGCGCCAGCAGCTTAGGGTCCGAGGCGGGACTCTATGGCTACACCTTC
TRBJ2-7	TRBV29-1	-	-	CSVEEDRGAITYEQYF	TGCAGCGTTGAAGAGGATCGGGGGGCTATTACCTACGAGCAGTACTTC